These T cell receptor beta chains were read from a single sample in a study of response to subunit inactivated influenza vaccine. TCRdb called the RT-PCR reads again in MiXCR, with one record for every CDR3 protein. The sample consists of 500,000 to 600,000 distinct CDR3 sequences, about 8% of them appearing once. The specimen comprised PBMCs from blood, sampled less than 30 months after vaccination. The origin of the receptors is a man in his fifties or sixties who received an inactivated influenza vaccine. The CDR3 runs from the conserved cysteine through the conserved F or W. D genes are given only for firm matches. The size field is filled for only some rows; it gives once, few, many or a size class.

abundance,j_gene,d_gene,v_gene,CDR3nt,CDR3aa
few,TRBJ1-2,TRBD1,TRBV20-1,TGCAGTGCTAGAGGGTCGTTCCGGGACAGAATATTTAACTATGGCTACACCTTC,CSARGSFRDRIFNYGYTF
many,TRBJ2-1,.,TRBV5-1,TGCGCCAGCAGCTTGGCCTCCCGGAATGAGCAGTTCTTC,CASSLASRNEQFF
few,TRBJ2-1,TRBD2,TRBV7-2,TGTGCCAGCAGCTTAGTGTCTAGCGGGAGTAACAATGAGCAGTTCTTC,CASSLVSSGSNNEQFF
.,TRBJ2-3,.,TRBV5-1,TGCGCCAGCAGCTTGGCCTACGGCCCCCGCACAGATACGCAGTATTTT,CASSLAYGPRTDTQYF
few,TRBJ1-3,.,TRBV3-1,TGTGCCAGCAGCGCGCGTGGGTACTCTGGAAACACCATATATTTT,CASSARGYSGNTIYF
many,TRBJ2-7,TRBD1,TRBV6-1,TGTGCCAGCAGTGTTTCAGGGGGATACGAGCAGTACTTC,CASSVSGGYEQYF
many,TRBJ1-5,TRBD1,TRBV6-5,TGTGCCAGCAGTTACAGGGGGCCCAATCAGCCCCAGCATTTT,CASSYRGPNQPQHF
.,TRBJ2-6,.,TRBV15,TGTGCCACCAGCAGAGGGCCAGGGACCTCTGGGGCCAACGTCCTGACTTTC,CATSRGPGTSGANVLTF
many,TRBJ2-7,TRBD2,TRBV7-9,TGTGCCAGCAGCGGACGACTAGCGGGGGCCTCCTACGAGCAGTACTTC,CASSGRLAGASYEQYF
few,TRBJ2-7,.,TRBV7-9,TGTGCCAGCAGCTTCAGAAGAGGGGACCTCTCCTACGAGCAGTACTTC,CASSFRRGDLSYEQYF
few,TRBJ2-7,.,TRBV20-1,TGCAGTGCTGAATTGGGGGCCGGGGACGAGCAGTACTTC,CSAELGAGDEQYF
many,TRBJ2-3,.,TRBV5-1,TGTGCCAGCAGCGCAAACACAGATACGCAGTATTTT,CASSANTDTQYF
few,TRBJ1-1,TRBD1,TRBV20-1,TGCAGTGCCGGACAGGCGATGAACACTGAAGCTTTCTTT,CSAGQAMNTEAFF
.,TRBJ2-7,TRBD2,TRBV28,TGTGCCAGCAGGTCTAGCGGGAGGTTTTACGAGCAGTACTTC,CASRSSGRFYEQYF
many,TRBJ2-1,.,TRBV14,TGTGCCAGCAGCCAAGTGAGAACTTCATACAATGAGCAGTTCTTC,CASSQVRTSYNEQFF
few,TRBJ2-7,.,TRBV20-1,TGCAGTGTTGCAGAGCCATACGGGAGCACCTACGAGCAGTACTTC,CSVAEPYGSTYEQYF
.,TRBJ2-1,TRBD2,TRBV29-1,TGCAGCGTTCATCGGGTGGCGGGGGGCTTCGGCAATGAGCAGTTCTTC,CSVHRVAGGFGNEQFF
.,TRBJ2-7,.,TRBV18,TGTGCCAGCTCACCACTGGGCAGGACGCGCCTTAGCTCCTACGAGCAGTACTTC,CASSPLGRTRLSSYEQYF
.,TRBJ2-1,TRBD1,TRBV20-1,TGCAGTGCTAGCCCCCTACCGGGACAGGGGGCGCACAATGAGCAGTTCTTC,CSASPLPGQGAHNEQFF
.,TRBJ2-4,.,TRBV20-1,TGCAGTGCTAGTGGGGGGACCGACGCCGCCAAAAACATTCAGTACTTC,CSASGGTDAAKNIQYF
few,TRBJ1-4,TRBD1,TRBV19,TGTGCCAGTAGTACCACAGGGGTGATTAATGAAAAACTGTTTTTT,CASSTTGVINEKLFF
few,TRBJ2-1,TRBD2,TRBV7-7,TGTGCCAGCAGCCCCACTAGCGGGACCGAGCAGTTCTTC,CASSPTSGTEQFF
many,TRBJ2-3,TRBD2,TRBV10-3,TGTGCCATCAGTGAGTCCTGGACTAGGGCAGATACGCAGTATTTT,CAISESWTRADTQYF
.,TRBJ2-7,TRBD1,TRBV29-1,TGCAGCGGGCAAGGACAGGACACCTACGAGCAGTACTTC,CSGQGQDTYEQYF
many,TRBJ1-5,.,TRBV24-1,TGTGCCACCAGTGATTGGTCCGTTACTAGCAATCAGCCCCAGCATTTT,CATSDWSVTSNQPQHF
.,TRBJ2-3,.,TRBV20-1,TGCAGTGCTAGGGTGGGGCCCGCAGATACGCAGTATTTT,CSARVGPADTQYF
many,TRBJ2-3,.,TRBV7-2,TGTGCCAGCTCCTCCTCATCTGGAGATACGCAGTATTTT,CASSSSSGDTQYF
.,TRBJ2-1,.,TRBV6-2/TRBV6-3,TGTGCCAGCAGTTACGGAGGATTCCTCCGGAATGAGCAGTTCTTC,CASSYGGFLRNEQFF
.,TRBJ2-7,.,TRBV20-1,TGCAGTGCTTATTCCGGGGGCCGGGTCTCCTACGAGCAGTACTTC,CSAYSGGRVSYEQYF
many,TRBJ2-7,.,TRBV29-1,TGCAGCGTTGGGGACCCAACCTACGAGCAGTACTTC,CSVGDPTYEQYF
many,TRBJ2-7,.,TRBV5-6,TGTGCCAGCAGCTTGGAGGGGAATCATGAGCAGTACTTC,CASSLEGNHEQYF
.,TRBJ2-5,TRBD2,TRBV6-1,TGTGCCAGCAGCTCACTAGCGGGGGGCCTCCAAGAGACCCAGTACTTC,CASSSLAGGLQETQYF
many,TRBJ2-5,.,TRBV18,TGTGCCAGCTCACGCCTTTCGGAGACCCAGTACTTC,CASSRLSETQYF
few,TRBJ1-2,.,TRBV7-2,TGTGCCAGCAGCAGCAGGATAGGCTACACCTTC,CASSSRIGYTF
many,TRBJ2-5,TRBD1,TRBV3-1,TGTGCCAGCAGTCGGGACAGCTTGTACACCCAGTACTTC,CASSRDSLYTQYF